The T cell receptor (beta chain) under discussion was sequenced for a study of T cells after yellow fever vaccination. Study findings and constraints: Clonotypes shared by both compartments, CD4 and CD8, made up a small share.

Note on this clonotype: Its antigen is as yet unknown.

MiXCR was run by TCRdb on the 5' RACE reads, yielding one entry per CDR3 protein. The data hold approximately 610,000 distinct CDR3 sequences, with about 15% observed a single time. The TCR originated in a man younger than 35 who received the YFV17D yellow fever vaccine. Sequenced material: PBMCs, taken about 5 days after the first yellow fever vaccination.

The CDR3 protein is CASSLDKDRMETQYF. CDR3 DNA sequence: TGTGCCAGCAGCTTGGACAAAGACAGGATGGAGACCCAGTACTTC. The rearrangement links TRBV5-6 to TRBJ2-5; a possible D gene is TRBD1 (6 bases). Trimming cost V 0 bases and J 5 bases, with 14 bases left between them. This CDR3 has 15 amino acids. From germline, CDR1 is SGHDT and CDR2 YYEEEE.